The source of this T cell receptor beta chain is a study of T cells in Graves' hyperthyroidism and ophthalmopathy. This clonotype was seen a few times. The antigen is undetermined. Researchers defined stable Graves' hyperthyroidism as no ophthalmopathy progression within 18 months. Thyroid ultrasound, orbital computed tomography, clinical symptoms, and serum thyroxine and TRAb underpinned diagnoses. General observations from the study: The model foresaw ophthalmopathy a median approximately 6.1 months prior to onset. In the blood, most expanded thyroid clonotypes above 0.001 appeared as well.

Trimming at V came to 7 bases and at J to 10 bases, leaving 4 bases not matched to a gene. Germline V gene lookup returns CDR1 MNHEY and CDR2 SMNVEV (reference sequence). The CDR3 length is 11 residues. RNA transcripts yielded amplified TCR beta CDR3 regions. First-round RT-PCR with HTBI primers amplified the TCR CDR3 region. Each CDR3 protein is one row after TCRdb ran MiXCR on the multiplex PCR reads. The sample records under 400,000 distinct CDR3 sequences, 15% to 20% being singletons. This TCR was sampled from a woman aged 50 to 60 with Graves' hyperthyroidism. Sequenced input: blood. V is TRBV27 and J is TRBJ2-1, with 7 bases matching TRBD2. DNA for the CDR3: TGTGCCAGCAACCTCGGGGGGGAGCAGTTCTTC. This codes for CASNLGGEQFF.